This record covers a single TCR beta chain. This record belongs to a study of CD8 T cells in Susac syndrome. The individuals used as controls were healthy donors who had been matched for both age and sex. Germline loops: CDR1 SGHTA, CDR2 FQGNSA. Trimming stripped 2 bases from V and 3 bases from J, with 17 bases between. The CDR3 consists of 17 residues. RNA, at roughly 0.5 to 1 ug, was reverse transcribed with random hexamers. TCR beta CDR3 was amplified by immunoSEQ covering 54 Vbeta and 13 Jbeta. TCRdb used MiXCR to reprocess the immunoSEQ multiplex PCR reads, holding one entry per CDR3 protein. Of approximately 170,000 distinct CDR3 sequences listed, around 90% are singletons.

The chain has TRBV7-2 and TRBJ2-4; D may be TRBD1 (5 bases). Material: CD4+ T cells from PBMCs. The TCR comes from a human donor in good health. The chain's CDR3 is CASSLPLDSSDKNIQYF. The CDR3 DNA reads TGTGCCAGCAGCTTACCGCTAGACAGTTCGGACAAAAACATTCAGTACTTC. The complete variable domain, with remaining parts taken from reference TRBV7-2 and TRBJ2-4, reads GAGVSQSPSNKVTEKGKDVELRCDPISGHTALYWYRQSLGQGLEFLIYFQGNSAPDKSGLPSDRFSAERTGGSVSTLTIQRTQQEDSAVYLCASSLPLDSSDKNIQYFGAGTRLSVL.